This entry features one TCR beta chain sequence. The entry originates in a study of blood T cell repertoires in COVID-19. Study in general: From the United States, Italy and Spain came samples of acute and convalescent COVID-19. Sources were T cells, B-cell-depleted T cells, or PBMCs; the material itself was cDNA or gDNA.

The CDR3 totals 14 residues. Trimming stripped 7 bases from V and 5 bases from J, with 14 bases between. The germline V gene encodes CDR1 SNHLY and CDR2 FYNNEI. Original handling: Estimation of nucleated cell counts relied on the amplification of reference gene primers. TCRdb keeps only in-frame clones here, not all; method: immunoSEQ multiplex PCR. V, J and clone size were drawn from that table, and D and trimming were deduced from the DNA. The repertoire holds around 200,000 clones, with about 89% as singletons. The chain combines TRBV2 with TRBJ1-4, with D possibly matching TRBD1 (6 bases). The sequenced sample was peripheral blood. The clonotype originates from a man aged 65 to 79 with acute or convalescent COVID-19. This CDR3 is CASNRQAINEKLFF. The CDR3 DNA is TGTGCCAGCAATAGACAGGCGATCAATGAAAAACTGTTTTTT.